The sequence of this TCR beta chain was determined in a study of shared clonotypes between healthy human individuals. Whole-study findings and limits: Naive subsets typically showed greater estimated richness than memory subsets.

CDR3 length: 16 amino acids. Germline V gene data show CDR1 as SGHTS and CDR2 as YDEGEE. V was cut by 0 bases and J by 8 bases, with 20 bases left in between. The protocol was immunoSEQ multiplex PCR, while the TCRdb copy is restricted to in-frame clones and leaves out a portion. Among about 2.4 million clones listed, approximately 94% were seen once. Subsets obtained from CD4+ cells comprised CD45RA+ naive and CD45RA-negative memory cells. With respect to this clone: As yet, its antigen is unknown.

The receptor comes from a young man in good health. Some clones in this sample may be carry-over from other donors' samples. Sequencing was done on a sample of naive CD4+ T cells from PBMCs. Noted subset: CD45RA+ positively selected. This chain connects TRBV5-8 to TRBJ1-2; D is ambiguous. The CDR3 protein is CASSLAVSAGGKGYTF. The DNA for the CDR3 is TGTGCCAGCAGCTTGGCGGTGTCAGCCGGAGGTAAAGGCTACACCTTC. The full variable domain, completed using reference TRBV5-8 and TRBJ1-2, is EAGVTQSPTHLIKTRGQQATLRCSPISGHTSVYWYQQALGLGLQFLLWYDEGEERNRGNFPPRFSGRQFPNYSSELNVNALELEDSALYLCASSLAVSAGGKGYTFGSGTRLTVV.